This T cell receptor (beta chain) was profiled in a study of CD8+ T cells in alopecia areata. The germline V and J ends were trimmed by 3 bases and 8 bases, with 10 bases remaining between them. The CDR3 length is 11 residues. Germline V gives CDR1 DFQATT, CDR2 SNEGSKA (reference sequence). With respect to this clone: Its antigen is not known.

The authors extracted RNA and reverse transcribed it into cDNA as the sequencing template. Method: immunoSEQ multiplex PCR; TCRdb's copy keeps in-frame clones and lacks some. The sample shows 65,000 to 90,000 clones, about 53% of them seen only once. Study findings and constraints: Normal scalp showed lower clonality than lesional scalp, especially alopecia totalis/universalis.

The rearrangement links TRBV20-1 to TRBJ1-2; no clear D gene. The receptor's source is a human donor with alopecia areata. Sequenced input: NKG2D-high CD8+ T cells sorted from blood. The CDR3 region is CSASEGFGYTF. The CDR3 DNA follows: TGCAGTGCTAGTGAGGGATTCGGCTACACCTTC.